What follows are 9 T cell receptor beta chains derived from one specimen sequenced in a study of cytomegalovirus exposure and HLA in healthy donors. Both 60 Vbeta primers and 13 Jbeta primers went into the PCR. TCRdb's table, derived via immunoSEQ multiplex PCR, lists solely in-frame clones and lacks some. The sample has some 39,000 clones. Input material: PBMCs. These receptors all come from a male donor in good health and CMV-seronegative.

The chain is built from TRBV30 and TRBJ1-4; D may be TRBD1 (6 bases). This CDR3 contains 15 residues. V lost 1 base and J 4 bases, leaving 13 bases between the germline ends. The germline V gene has CDR1 GTSNPN and CDR2 SVGIG (reference sequence). The CDR3 loop reads CAWSGIGQINEKLFF. Here the CDR3 DNA reads TGTGCCTGGAGTGGTATCGGACAGATTAATGAAAAACTGTTTTTT.

This chain uses TRBV19 with TRBJ1-5, with D possibly matching TRBD1 (5 bases). Trimming pared 5 bases from V and 2 bases from J, leaving 13 bases between. Germline V lookup: CDR1 LNHDA, CDR2 SQIVND (reference sequence). The CDR3 has 15 residues. The CDR3 DNA reads TGTGCCAGTAGTCCGGAGGGGATGGGCAATCAGCCCCAGCATTTT. Its protein product is CASSPEGMGNQPQHF.

The rearrangement uses TRBV19 and TRBJ1-2, with 10 bases matching TRBD1. The CDR3 runs 14 residues. The V and J ends lost 4 bases and 7 bases, in that order; junction bases with no gene match: 6. Germline V lookup: CDR1 LNHDA, CDR2 SQIVND (reference sequence). CDR3 DNA: TGTGCCAGTAGTACCCCCGACAGGGGGCCTGGCTACACCTTC. It translates to CASSTPDRGPGYTF. Full variable domain (missing parts from reference TRBV19 and TRBJ1-2): DGGITQSPKYLFRKEGQNVTLSCEQNLNHDAMYWYRQDPGQGLRLIYYSQIVNDFQKGDIAEGYSVSREKKESFPLTVTSAQKNPTAFYLCASSTPDRGPGYTFGSGTRLTVV.

This chain links TRBV14 with TRBJ1-2, with D possibly TRBD1 on 5 matching bases. CDR3 length: 14 amino acids. Germline V lookup: CDR1 SGHDN, CDR2 FVKESK. V shed 0 bases and J shed 5 bases, with 10 bases lying between them. CDR3 DNA sequence: TGTGCCAGCAGCCAAGATCGCAGGGCGTATGGCTACACCTTC. As protein: CASSQDRRAYGYTF.

The V call is TRBV19, the J call TRBJ1-5; D remains ambiguous. The ends were cut back, 3 bases at V and 7 bases at J, with 13 bases in the middle. Germline V gene data show CDR1 as LNHDA and CDR2 as SQIVND (reference sequence). The CDR3 covers 14 residues. The DNA of the CDR3 is TGTGCCAGTAGTATTTTGGGCAGAGAACAGCCCCAGCATTTT. Translated, it gives CASSILGREQPQHF. Full variable domain (remainder filled in from reference TRBV19 and TRBJ1-5): DGGITQSPKYLFRKEGQNVTLSCEQNLNHDAMYWYRQDPGQGLRLIYYSQIVNDFQKGDIAEGYSVSREKKESFPLTVTSAQKNPTAFYLCASSILGREQPQHFGDGTRLSIL.

The chain combines TRBV25-1 with TRBJ1-4; D not resolved. V shed 5 bases and J shed 2 bases, with 6 bases lying between them. In germline, CDR1 is MGHDK, CDR2 SYGVNS. There are 13 residues in the CDR3. The CDR3 coding sequence is TGTGCCAGCAGTCTTTTGACTAATGAAAAACTGTTTTTT. Amino acids: CASSLLTNEKLFF.

The chain couples TRBV18 to TRBJ2-5, with TRBD1 matching 8 bases. With V trimmed by 3 bases and J by 4 bases, 7 bases remained unmatched. CDR1 and CDR2 (germline): KGHSH, LQKENI. This CDR3 contains 15 residues. This CDR3 reads CASSPSQGGAETQYF. CDR3 bases: TGTGCCAGCTCACCCTCACAGGGGGGCGCAGAGACCCAGTACTTC.

The chain is built from TRBV6-5 and TRBJ1-1; TRBD1 might be the D (5 bases). V lost 7 bases and J 8 bases, leaving 17 bases between the germline ends. Germline CDR1 is MNHEY and CDR2 is SVGAGI. CDR3 length: 13 amino acids. CDR3 residues: CASTPGPPLEAFF. The CDR3 nucleotides are TGTGCCAGCACCCCAGGGCCCCCATTGGAAGCTTTCTTT.

V gene TRBV11-3 combines with J gene TRBJ1-1, with D maybe TRBD1 (5 bases). This CDR3 is 13 amino acids long. V was clipped by 4 bases and J by 0 bases, with 6 bases between them. Germline lookup yields CDR1 SGHNT and CDR2 YENEEA. CDR3 coding DNA: TGTGCCAGCAGCTCGACAGTGAACACTGAAGCTTTCTTT. Amino acids: CASSSTVNTEAFF.